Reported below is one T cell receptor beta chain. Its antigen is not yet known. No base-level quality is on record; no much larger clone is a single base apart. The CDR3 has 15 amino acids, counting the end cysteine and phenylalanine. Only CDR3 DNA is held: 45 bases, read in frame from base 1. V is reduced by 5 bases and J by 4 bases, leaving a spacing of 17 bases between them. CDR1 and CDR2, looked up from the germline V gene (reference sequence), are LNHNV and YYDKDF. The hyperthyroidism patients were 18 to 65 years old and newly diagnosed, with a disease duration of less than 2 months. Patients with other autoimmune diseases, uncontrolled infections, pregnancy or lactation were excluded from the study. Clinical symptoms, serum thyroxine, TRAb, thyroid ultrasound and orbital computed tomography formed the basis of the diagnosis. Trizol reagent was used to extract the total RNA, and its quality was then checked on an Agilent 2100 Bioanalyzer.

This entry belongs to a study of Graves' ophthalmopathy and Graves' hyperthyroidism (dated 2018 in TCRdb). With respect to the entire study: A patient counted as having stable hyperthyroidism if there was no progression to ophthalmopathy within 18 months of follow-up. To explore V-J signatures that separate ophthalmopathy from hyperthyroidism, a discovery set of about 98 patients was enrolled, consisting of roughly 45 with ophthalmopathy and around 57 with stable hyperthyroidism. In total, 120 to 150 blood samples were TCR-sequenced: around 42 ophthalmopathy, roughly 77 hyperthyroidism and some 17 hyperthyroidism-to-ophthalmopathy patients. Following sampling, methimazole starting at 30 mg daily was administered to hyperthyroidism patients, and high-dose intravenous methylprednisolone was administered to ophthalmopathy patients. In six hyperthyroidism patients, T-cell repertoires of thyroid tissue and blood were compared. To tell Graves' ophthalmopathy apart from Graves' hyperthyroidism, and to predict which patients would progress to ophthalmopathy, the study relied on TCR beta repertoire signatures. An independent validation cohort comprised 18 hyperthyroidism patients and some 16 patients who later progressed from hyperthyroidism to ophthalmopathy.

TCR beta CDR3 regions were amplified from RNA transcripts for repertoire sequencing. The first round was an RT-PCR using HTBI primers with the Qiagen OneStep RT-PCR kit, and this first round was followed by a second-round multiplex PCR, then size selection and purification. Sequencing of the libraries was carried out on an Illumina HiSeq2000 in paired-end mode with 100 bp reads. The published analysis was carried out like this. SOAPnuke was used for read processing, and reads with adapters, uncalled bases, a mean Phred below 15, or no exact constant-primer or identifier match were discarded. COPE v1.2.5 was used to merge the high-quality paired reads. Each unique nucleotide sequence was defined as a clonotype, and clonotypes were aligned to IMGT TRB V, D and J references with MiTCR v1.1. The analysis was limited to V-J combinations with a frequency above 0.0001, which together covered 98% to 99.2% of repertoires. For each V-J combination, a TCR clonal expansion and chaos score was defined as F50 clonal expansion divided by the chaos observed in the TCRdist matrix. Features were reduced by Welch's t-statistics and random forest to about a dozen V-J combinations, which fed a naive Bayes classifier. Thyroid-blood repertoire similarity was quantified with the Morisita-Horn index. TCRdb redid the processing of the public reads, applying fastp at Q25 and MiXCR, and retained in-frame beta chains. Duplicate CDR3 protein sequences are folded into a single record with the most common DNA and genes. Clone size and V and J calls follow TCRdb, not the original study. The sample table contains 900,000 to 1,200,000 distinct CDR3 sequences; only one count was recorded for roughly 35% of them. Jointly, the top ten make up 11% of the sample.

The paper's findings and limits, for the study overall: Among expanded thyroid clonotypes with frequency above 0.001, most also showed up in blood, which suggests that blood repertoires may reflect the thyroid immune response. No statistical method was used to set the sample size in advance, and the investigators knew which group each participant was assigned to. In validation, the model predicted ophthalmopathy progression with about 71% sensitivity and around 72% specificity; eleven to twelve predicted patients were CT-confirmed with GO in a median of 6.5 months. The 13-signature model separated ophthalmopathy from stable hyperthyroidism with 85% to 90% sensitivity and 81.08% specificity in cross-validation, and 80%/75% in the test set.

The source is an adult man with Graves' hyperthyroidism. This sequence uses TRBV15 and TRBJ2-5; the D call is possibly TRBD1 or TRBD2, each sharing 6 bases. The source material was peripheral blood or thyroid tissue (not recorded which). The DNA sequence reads TGTGCCACCAGCGGCAGGGGAGGCGGAGGAGAGACCCAGTACTTC. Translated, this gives CATSGRGGGGETQYF.